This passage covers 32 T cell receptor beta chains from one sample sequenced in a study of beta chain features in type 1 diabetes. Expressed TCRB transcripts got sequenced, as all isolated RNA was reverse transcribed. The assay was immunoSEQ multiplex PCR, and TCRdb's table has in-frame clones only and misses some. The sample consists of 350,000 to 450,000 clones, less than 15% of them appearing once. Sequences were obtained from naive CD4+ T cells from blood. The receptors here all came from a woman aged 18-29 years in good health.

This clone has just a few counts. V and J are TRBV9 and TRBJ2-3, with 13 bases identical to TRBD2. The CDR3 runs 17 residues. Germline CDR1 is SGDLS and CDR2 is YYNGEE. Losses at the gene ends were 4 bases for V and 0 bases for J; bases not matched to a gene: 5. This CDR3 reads CASSPRTSGSSTDTQYF. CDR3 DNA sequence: TGTGCCAGCAGCCCTAGGACTAGCGGGAGCAGCACAGATACGCAGTATTTT.

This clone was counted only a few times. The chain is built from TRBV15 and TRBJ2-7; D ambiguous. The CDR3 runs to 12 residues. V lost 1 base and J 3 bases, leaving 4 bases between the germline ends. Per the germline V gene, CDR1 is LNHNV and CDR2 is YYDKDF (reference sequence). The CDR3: CATSRVNYEQYF. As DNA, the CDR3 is TGTGCCACCAGCAGAGTAAACTACGAGCAGTACTTC.

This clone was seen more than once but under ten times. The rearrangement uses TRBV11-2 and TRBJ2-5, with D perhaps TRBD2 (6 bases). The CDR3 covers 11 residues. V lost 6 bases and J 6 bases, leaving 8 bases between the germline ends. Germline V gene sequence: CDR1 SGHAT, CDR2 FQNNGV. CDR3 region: CASRGGKTQYF. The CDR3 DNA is TGTGCCAGCAGGGGGGGAAAGACCCAGTACTTC.

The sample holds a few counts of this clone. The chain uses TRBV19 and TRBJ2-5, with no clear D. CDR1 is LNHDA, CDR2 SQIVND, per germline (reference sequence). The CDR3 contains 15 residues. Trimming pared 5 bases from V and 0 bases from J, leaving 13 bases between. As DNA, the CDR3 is TGTGCCAGTAGTCCGAGGATCAAGTACCAAGAGACCCAGTACTTC. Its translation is CASSPRIKYQETQYF.

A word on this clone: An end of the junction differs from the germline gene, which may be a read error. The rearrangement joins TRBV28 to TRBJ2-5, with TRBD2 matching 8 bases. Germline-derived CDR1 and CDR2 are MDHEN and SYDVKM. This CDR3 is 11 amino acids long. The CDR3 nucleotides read TGTGCCAGCAGTTCCCCCGGGAGGGCCCACTTC. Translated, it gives CASSSPGRAHF.

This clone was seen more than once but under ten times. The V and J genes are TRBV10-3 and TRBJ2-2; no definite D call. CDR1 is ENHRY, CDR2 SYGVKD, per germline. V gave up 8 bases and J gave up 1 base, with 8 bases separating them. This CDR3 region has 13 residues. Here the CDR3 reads CAISPRNTGELFF. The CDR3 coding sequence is TGTGCCATCTCCCCCAGGAACACCGGGGAGCTGTTTTTT.

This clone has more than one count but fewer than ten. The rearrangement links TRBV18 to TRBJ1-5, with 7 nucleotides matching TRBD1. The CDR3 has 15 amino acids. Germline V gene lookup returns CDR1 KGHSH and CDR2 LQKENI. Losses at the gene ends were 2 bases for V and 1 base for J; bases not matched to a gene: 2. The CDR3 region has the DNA TGTGCCAGCTCACCAACGACAGGGAGCAATCAGCCCCAGCATTTT. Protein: CASSPTTGSNQPQHF.

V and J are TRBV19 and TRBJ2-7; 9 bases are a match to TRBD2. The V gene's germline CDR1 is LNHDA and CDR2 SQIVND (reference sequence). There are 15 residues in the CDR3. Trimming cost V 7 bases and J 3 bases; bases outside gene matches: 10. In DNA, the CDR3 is TGTGCCAGTACTTTGTCGAGCGGGAGGCTCTACGAGCAGTACTTC. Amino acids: CASTLSSGRLYEQYF. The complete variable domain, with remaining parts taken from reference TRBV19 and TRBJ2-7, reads DGGITQSPKYLFRKEGQNVTLSCEQNLNHDAMYWYRQDPGQGLRLIYYSQIVNDFQKGDIAEGYSVSREKKESFPLTVTSAQKNPTAFYLCASTLSSGRLYEQYFGPGTRLTVT.

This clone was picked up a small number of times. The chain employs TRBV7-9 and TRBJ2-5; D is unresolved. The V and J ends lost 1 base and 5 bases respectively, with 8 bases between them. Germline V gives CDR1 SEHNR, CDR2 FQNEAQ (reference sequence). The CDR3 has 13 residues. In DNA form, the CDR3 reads TGTGCCAGCAGCTTAGGAGCCGCGGAGACCCAGTACTTC. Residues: CASSLGAAETQYF.

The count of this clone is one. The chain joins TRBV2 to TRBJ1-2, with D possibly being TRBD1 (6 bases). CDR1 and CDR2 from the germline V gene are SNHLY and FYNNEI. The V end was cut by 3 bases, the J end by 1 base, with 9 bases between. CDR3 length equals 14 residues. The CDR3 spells CASSDWTVNYGYTF. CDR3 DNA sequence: TGTGCCAGCAGTGATTGGACAGTTAACTATGGCTACACCTTC. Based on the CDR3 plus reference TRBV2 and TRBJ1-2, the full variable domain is EPEVTQTPSHQVTQMGQEVILRCVPISNHLYFYWYRQILGQKVEFLVSFYNNEISEKSEIFDDQFSVERPDGSNFTLKIRSTKLEDSAMYFCASSDWTVNYGYTFGSGTRLTVV.

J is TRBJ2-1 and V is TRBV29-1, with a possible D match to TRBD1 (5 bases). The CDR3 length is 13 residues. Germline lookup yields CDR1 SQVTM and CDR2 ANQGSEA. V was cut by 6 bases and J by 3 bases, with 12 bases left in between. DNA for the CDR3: TGCAGCGTGGCTCGACAGAGCTACAATGAGCAGTTCTTC. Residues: CSVARQSYNEQFF.

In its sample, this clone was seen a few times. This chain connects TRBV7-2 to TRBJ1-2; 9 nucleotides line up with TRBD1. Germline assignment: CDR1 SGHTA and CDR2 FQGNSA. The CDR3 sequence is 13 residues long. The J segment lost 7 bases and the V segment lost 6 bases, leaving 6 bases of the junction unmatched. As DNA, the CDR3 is TGTGCCAGCAGTAGGGACAGGGAGTCTGGCTACACCTTC. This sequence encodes CASSRDRESGYTF. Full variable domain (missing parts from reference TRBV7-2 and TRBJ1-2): GAGVSQSPSNKVTEKGKDVELRCDPISGHTALYWYRQSLGQGLEFLIYFQGNSAPDKSGLPSDRFSAERTGGSVSTLTIQRTQQEDSAVYLCASSRDRESGYTFGSGTRLTVV.

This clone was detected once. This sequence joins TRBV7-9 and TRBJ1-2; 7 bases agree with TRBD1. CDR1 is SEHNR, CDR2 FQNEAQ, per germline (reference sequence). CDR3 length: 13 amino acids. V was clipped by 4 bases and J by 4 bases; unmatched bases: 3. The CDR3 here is CASSSTGAYGYTF. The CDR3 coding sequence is TGTGCCAGCAGCTCAACAGGGGCCTATGGCTACACCTTC.

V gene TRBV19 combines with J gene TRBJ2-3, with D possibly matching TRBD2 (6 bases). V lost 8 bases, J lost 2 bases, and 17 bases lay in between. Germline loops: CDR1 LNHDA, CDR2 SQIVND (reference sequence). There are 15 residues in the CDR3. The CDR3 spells CASSGRDAPTDTQYF. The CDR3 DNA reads TGTGCCAGTTCGGGGCGGGACGCTCCCACAGATACGCAGTATTTT.

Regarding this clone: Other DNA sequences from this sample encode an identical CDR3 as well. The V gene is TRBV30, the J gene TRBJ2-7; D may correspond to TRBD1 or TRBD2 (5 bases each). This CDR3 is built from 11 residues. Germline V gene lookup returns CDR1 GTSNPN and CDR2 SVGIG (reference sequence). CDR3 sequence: CAWGSSYEQYF. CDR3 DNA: TGTGCTTGGGGGAGCTCCTACGAGCAGTACTTC.

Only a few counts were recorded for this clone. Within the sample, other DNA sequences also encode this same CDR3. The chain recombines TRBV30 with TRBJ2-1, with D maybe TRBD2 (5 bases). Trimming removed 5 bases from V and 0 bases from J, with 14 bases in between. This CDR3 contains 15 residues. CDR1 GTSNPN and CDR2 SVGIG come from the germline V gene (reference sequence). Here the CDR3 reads CAWERGGSSYNEQFF. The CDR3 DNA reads TGTGCCTGGGAAAGAGGTGGGAGCTCCTACAATGAGCAGTTCTTC.

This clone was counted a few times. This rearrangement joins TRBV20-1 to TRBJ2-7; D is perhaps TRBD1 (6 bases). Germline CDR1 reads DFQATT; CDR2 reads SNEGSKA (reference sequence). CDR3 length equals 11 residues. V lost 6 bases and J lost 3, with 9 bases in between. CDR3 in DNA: TGCAGTGCGGTGGACAGCTACGAGCAGTACTTC. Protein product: CSAVDSYEQYF.

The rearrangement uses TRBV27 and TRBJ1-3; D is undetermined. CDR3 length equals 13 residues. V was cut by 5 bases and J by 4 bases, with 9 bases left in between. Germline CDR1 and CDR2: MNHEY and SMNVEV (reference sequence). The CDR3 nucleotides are TGTGCCAGCAGTCCAGCGGACGGAAACACCATATATTTT. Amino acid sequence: CASSPADGNTIYF.

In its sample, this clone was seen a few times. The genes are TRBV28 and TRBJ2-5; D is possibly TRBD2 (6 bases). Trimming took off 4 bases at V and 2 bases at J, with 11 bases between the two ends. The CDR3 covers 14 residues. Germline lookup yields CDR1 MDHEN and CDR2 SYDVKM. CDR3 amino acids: CASSWRGPQETQYF. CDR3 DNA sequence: TGTGCCAGCAGTTGGCGGGGACCTCAAGAGACCCAGTACTTC.

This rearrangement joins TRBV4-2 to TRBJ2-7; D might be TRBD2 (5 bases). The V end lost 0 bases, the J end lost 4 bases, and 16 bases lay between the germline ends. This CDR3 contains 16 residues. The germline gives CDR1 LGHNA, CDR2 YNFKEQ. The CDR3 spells CASSQDPGGGGYEQYF. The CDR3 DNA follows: TGTGCCAGCAGCCAAGATCCTGGCGGAGGCGGGTACGAGCAGTACTTC.

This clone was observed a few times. In DNA form, the CDR3 reads TGCAGCGTTGGCCCACTGAGCGGGATGGGGAACTACGAGCAGTACTTC. This gives the protein CSVGPLSGMGNYEQYF. V and J are TRBV29-1 and TRBJ2-7; 7 nucleotides align to TRBD2. J was trimmed by 3 bases and V by 4 bases; bases with no gene match: 15. Germline assignment: CDR1 SQVTM and CDR2 ANQGSEA. The CDR3 sequence is 16 residues long.

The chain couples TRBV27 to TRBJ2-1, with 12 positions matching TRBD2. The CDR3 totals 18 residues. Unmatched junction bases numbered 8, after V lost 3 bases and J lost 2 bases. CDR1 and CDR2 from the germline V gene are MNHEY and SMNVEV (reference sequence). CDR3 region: CASSLVPRTSGTYNEQFF. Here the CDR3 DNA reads TGTGCCAGCAGTTTGGTCCCCCGGACTAGCGGGACCTACAATGAGCAGTTCTTC.

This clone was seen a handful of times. The CDR3 is CATSRGTGLNEKLFF. The CDR3 DNA follows: TGTGCCACCAGCAGAGGAACAGGCCTTAATGAAAAACTGTTTTTT. This chain links TRBV15 with TRBJ1-4; maybe TRBD1 (5 bases). This CDR3 is 15 amino acids long. V lost 1 base, J lost 4 bases, and 10 bases lay in between. Germline loops: CDR1 LNHNV, CDR2 YYDKDF (reference sequence).

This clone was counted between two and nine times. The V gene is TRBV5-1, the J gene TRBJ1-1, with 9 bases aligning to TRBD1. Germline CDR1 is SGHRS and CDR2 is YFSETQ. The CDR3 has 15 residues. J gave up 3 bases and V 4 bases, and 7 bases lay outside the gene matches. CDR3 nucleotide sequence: TGCGCCAGCAGCATACAGGGGGCTGGCGACACTGAAGCTTTCTTT. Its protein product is CASSIQGAGDTEAFF.

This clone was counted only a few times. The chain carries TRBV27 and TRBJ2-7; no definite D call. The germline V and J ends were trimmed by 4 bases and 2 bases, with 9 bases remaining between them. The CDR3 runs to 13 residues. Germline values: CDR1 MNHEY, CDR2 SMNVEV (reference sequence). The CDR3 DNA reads TGTGCCAGCAGTTCGAGCCAGGCCTACGAGCAGTACTTC. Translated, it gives CASSSSQAYEQYF.

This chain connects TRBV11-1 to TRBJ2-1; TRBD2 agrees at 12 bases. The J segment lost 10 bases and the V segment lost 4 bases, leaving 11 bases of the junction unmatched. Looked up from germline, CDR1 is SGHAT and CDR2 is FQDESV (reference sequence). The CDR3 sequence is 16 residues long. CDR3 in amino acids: CASSYHTGLAGREQFF. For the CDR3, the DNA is TGTGCCAGCAGCTACCACACGGGACTAGCGGGTAGGGAGCAGTTCTTC.

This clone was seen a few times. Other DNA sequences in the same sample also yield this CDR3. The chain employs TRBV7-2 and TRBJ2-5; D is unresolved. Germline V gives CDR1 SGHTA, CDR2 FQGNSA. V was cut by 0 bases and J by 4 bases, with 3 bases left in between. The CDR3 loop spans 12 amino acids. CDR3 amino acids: CASSLAGETQYF. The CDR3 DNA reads TGTGCCAGCAGCTTAGCCGGAGAGACCCAGTACTTC.

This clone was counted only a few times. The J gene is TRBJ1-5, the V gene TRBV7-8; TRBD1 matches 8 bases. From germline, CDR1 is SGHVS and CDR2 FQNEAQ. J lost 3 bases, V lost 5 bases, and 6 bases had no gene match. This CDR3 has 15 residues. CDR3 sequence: CASSPQGEINQPQHF. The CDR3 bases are TGTGCCAGCAGCCCACAGGGGGAGATCAATCAGCCCCAGCATTTT.

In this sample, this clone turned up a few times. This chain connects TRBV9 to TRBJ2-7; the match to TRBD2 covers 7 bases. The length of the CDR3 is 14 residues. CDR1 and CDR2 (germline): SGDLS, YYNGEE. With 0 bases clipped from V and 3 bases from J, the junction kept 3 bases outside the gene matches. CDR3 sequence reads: CASSVERTSYEQYF. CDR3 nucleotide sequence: TGTGCCAGCAGCGTAGAAAGGACTAGCTACGAGCAGTACTTC.

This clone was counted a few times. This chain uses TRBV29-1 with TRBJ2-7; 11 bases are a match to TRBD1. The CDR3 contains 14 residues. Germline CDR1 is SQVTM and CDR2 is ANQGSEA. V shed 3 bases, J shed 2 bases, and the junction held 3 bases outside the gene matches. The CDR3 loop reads CSVDGTGGTYEQYF. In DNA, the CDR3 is TGCAGCGTTGATGGGACAGGGGGGACCTACGAGCAGTACTTC.

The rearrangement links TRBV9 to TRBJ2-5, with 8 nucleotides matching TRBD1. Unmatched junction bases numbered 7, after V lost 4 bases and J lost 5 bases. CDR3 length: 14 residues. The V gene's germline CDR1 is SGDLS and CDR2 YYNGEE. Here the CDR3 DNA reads TGTGCCAGCAGCACGAGGACAGGGAGGGAGACCCAGTACTTC. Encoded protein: CASSTRTGRETQYF. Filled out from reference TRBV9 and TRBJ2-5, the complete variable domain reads DSGVTQTPKHLITATGQRVTLRCSPRSGDLSVYWYQQSLDQGLQFLIQYYNGEERAKGNILERFSAQQFPDLHSELNLSSLELGDSALYFCASSTRTGRETQYFGPGTRLLVL.

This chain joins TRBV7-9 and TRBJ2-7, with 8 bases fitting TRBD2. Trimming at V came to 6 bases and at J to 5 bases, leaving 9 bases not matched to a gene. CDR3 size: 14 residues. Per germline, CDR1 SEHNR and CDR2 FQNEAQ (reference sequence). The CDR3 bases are TGTGCCAGCAGTCCCTCCGGGACTAGACACGAGCAGTACTTC. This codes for CASSPSGTRHEQYF.